Sequencing of this TCR beta chain was carried out in a study of T cell responses to AZD1222 COVID-19 vaccine. Sequenced by immunoSEQ multiplex PCR; TCRdb stores in-frame clones only, minus some. The repertoire includes 170,000 or so clones, about 85% of them detected once, and roughly 2.5% sits in the top ten. The TCR originated in an adult in good health. Source: peripheral blood, taken on day 0 of AZD1222 vaccination.

CDR3 coding DNA: TGTGCCAGTGCACTGGGGCTAGCGGGAGTAGGCATTCAGTACTTC. Its translation: CASALGLAGVGIQYF. V is TRBV19 and J is TRBJ2-4; TRBD2 matches 10 bases. V shed 8 bases and J 9 bases; nucleotides not matched to a gene: 13. This CDR3 is built from 15 residues. Looked up from germline, CDR1 is LNHDA and CDR2 is SQIVND (reference sequence).